Presented here are 32 T cell receptor beta chains from one specimen sequenced in a study of T cell changes during pregnancy in multiple sclerosis. The assay was immunoSEQ multiplex PCR, and TCRdb's table has in-frame clones only and misses some. The sample records 70,000 to 80,000 clones, about nine tenths being singletons. The sample in question was peripheral blood, obtained before pregnancy. These receptors all stem from a female donor with multiple sclerosis, enrolled in a pregnancy study.

V gene TRBV30 combines with J gene TRBJ1-5; 9 positions match TRBD1. J was trimmed by 3 bases and V by 0 bases; bases with no gene match: 3. This CDR3 is built from 15 residues. Germline CDR1 reads GTSNPN; CDR2 reads SVGIG (reference sequence). This CDR3 is CAWSVWTGANQPQHF. CDR3 nucleotides: TGTGCCTGGAGTGTATGGACAGGGGCCAATCAGCCCCAGCATTTT.

V gene TRBV7-8 combines with J gene TRBJ2-2, with D possibly being TRBD1 (6 bases). There are 14 residues in the CDR3. Per the germline V gene, CDR1 is SGHVS and CDR2 is FQNEAQ. V was pared by 1 base and J by 4 bases, with 7 bases between. In DNA form, the CDR3 reads TGTGCCAGCAGCTTAGACAGGGCCACCGGGGAGCTGTTTTTT. Encoded protein: CASSLDRATGELFF.

The genes are TRBV2 and TRBJ2-1, with TRBD2 as a possible D gene (5 bases). CDR1 and CDR2 (germline): SNHLY, FYNNEI. V gave up 6 bases and J gave up 0 bases, with 9 bases separating them. There are 14 residues in the CDR3. DNA for the CDR3: TGTGCCAGCAGGGACTGGAGCTCCTACAATGAGCAGTTCTTC. It codes for CASRDWSSYNEQFF.

V usage is TRBV7-2 and J usage is TRBJ1-1; 7 positions match TRBD1. The CDR3 covers 16 residues. Trimming took 5 bases from V and 0 from J; bases not matched to a gene: 9. CDR1 and CDR2 (germline): SGHTA, FQGNSA. DNA of the CDR3: TGTGCCAGCAGCCCGCAACCGACAGGGATGAACACTGAAGCTTTCTTT. Protein sequence: CASSPQPTGMNTEAFF.

The chain has TRBV4-1 and TRBJ2-7; 12 bases match TRBD2. The CDR3 is 18 residues long. The germline CDR1 and CDR2 sequences are MGHRA and YSYEKL. Trimming cost V 4 bases and J 0 bases; bases outside gene matches: 10. CDR3 coding DNA: TGCGCCAGCAGCCGCGCGACTAGCGGGAGTGACATCTCCTACGAGCAGTACTTC. Its translation is CASSRATSGSDISYEQYF.

This chain joins TRBV7-3 and TRBJ2-3, with D possibly being TRBD1 (7 bases). The CDR3 length is 15 residues. Germline V gene sequence: CDR1 SGHTA, CDR2 FQGTGA. V lost 5 bases, J lost 5 bases, and 17 bases lay in between. The CDR3 spells CASSPSGGPLDTQYF. DNA for the CDR3: TGTGCCAGCAGCCCTTCAGGGGGGCCACTAGATACGCAGTATTTT.

V is TRBV5-4 and J is TRBJ1-2, with D unresolved. The CDR3 runs 13 residues. Deletions cut 0 bases from V and 6 bases from J, with 9 bases between. The germline V gene encodes CDR1 SGHNT and CDR2 YYREEE (reference sequence). CDR3 in amino acids: CASSLGAGDGYTF. The CDR3 nucleotides are TGTGCCAGCAGCTTGGGGGCAGGCGATGGCTACACCTTC.

The chain recombines TRBV7-3 with TRBJ2-2; D remains unclear. The germline V and J ends were trimmed by 1 base and 0 bases, with 9 bases remaining between them. CDR3 length: 16 amino acids. Germline V CDR1 and CDR2: SGHTA, FQGTGA. The CDR3: CASSLSGSANTGELFF. For the CDR3, the DNA is TGTGCCAGCAGCTTAAGTGGCAGTGCGAACACCGGGGAGCTGTTTTTT. Drawing the rest from reference TRBV7-3 and TRBJ2-2, the complete variable domain is GAGVSQTPSNKVTEKGKYVELRCDPISGHTALYWYRQSLGQGPEFLIYFQGTGAADDSGLPNDRFFAVRPEGSVSTLKIQRTERGDSAVYLCASSLSGSANTGELFFGEGSRLTVL.

This clone was counted a single time. J is TRBJ1-5 and V is TRBV19; no clear D. Per germline, CDR1 LNHDA and CDR2 SQIVND (reference sequence). This CDR3 contains 13 residues. Trimming took 0 bases from V and 7 from J, leaving 7 bases between them. CDR3 in amino acids: CASSIEVGQPQHF. The CDR3 coding sequence is TGTGCCAGTAGTATAGAGGTTGGCCAGCCCCAGCATTTT. The variable domain in full, completed from reference TRBV19 and TRBJ1-5, reads DGGITQSPKYLFRKEGQNVTLSCEQNLNHDAMYWYRQDPGQGLRLIYYSQIVNDFQKGDIAEGYSVSREKKESFPLTVTSAQKNPTAFYLCASSIEVGQPQHFGDGTRLSIL.

This CDR3 is CASSVDQGDYEQYF. The CDR3 nucleotides read TGTGCCAGCAGCGTCGACCAGGGGGACTACGAGCAGTACTTC. The chain combines TRBV7-9 with TRBJ2-7; the match to TRBD1 covers 7 bases. The germline V gene has CDR1 SEHNR and CDR2 FQNEAQ (reference sequence). Trimming at V came to 5 bases and at J to 3 bases, leaving 7 bases not matched to a gene. CDR3 length equals 14 residues.

The chain carries TRBV19 and TRBJ1-5; 9 nucleotides align to TRBD1. Germline V lookup: CDR1 LNHDA, CDR2 SQIVND (reference sequence). This CDR3 comprises 18 residues. Trimming took 3 bases from V and 6 from J; bases not matched to a gene: 15. The DNA of the CDR3 is TGTGCCAGTAGTATTTCCGGGACAGGGACCCCCCTATCTCAGCCCCAGCATTTT. This codes for CASSISGTGTPLSQPQHF.

The chain joins TRBV19 to TRBJ1-2; TRBD1 might be the D (5 bases). CDR3 size: 14 residues. With 3 bases removed from V and 3 bases from J, the gap between germline ends came to 11 bases. CDR1 and CDR2 (germline): LNHDA, SQIVND (reference sequence). CDR3 sequence reads: CASSIGQGYYGYTF. CDR3 in DNA: TGTGCCAGTAGTATTGGCCAGGGTTACTATGGCTACACCTTC.

The chain carries TRBV6-5 and TRBJ1-1, with TRBD1 matching over 7 bases. Trimming cost V 1 base and J 3 bases; bases outside gene matches: 8. The CDR3 has 16 amino acids. The V gene's germline CDR1 is MNHEY and CDR2 SVGAGI. The CDR3 protein is CASSYLGQLRDTEAFF. The CDR3 coding sequence is TGTGCCAGCAGTTACTTGGGACAGCTCAGGGACACTGAAGCTTTCTTT.

This CDR3 reads CASSWDRAGEQYF. The DNA for the CDR3 is TGTGCCAGCAGTTGGGACAGGGCGGGCGAGCAGTACTTC. The chain combines TRBV27 with TRBJ2-7; TRBD1 aligns across 9 bases. The V segment lost 4 bases and the J segment 6 bases; nucleotides outside the gene matches: 4. The germline V gene encodes CDR1 MNHEY and CDR2 SMNVEV (reference sequence). This CDR3 has 13 residues.

The chain is built from TRBV6-5 and TRBJ1-1; tentatively, D is TRBD1 (5 bases). From germline, CDR1 is MNHEY and CDR2 SVGAGI. This CDR3 has 13 residues. Between the trimmed V and J ends, which lost 2 bases and 4 bases, there was a span of 8 bases. CDR3 sequence: CASSYTGGTEAFF. CDR3 nucleotide sequence: TGTGCCAGCAGTTACACAGGTGGCACTGAAGCTTTCTTT.

The J gene is TRBJ1-6, the V gene TRBV4-3, with a weak D call TRBD1 (5 bases). The CDR3 is made up of 16 amino acids. Looked up from germline, CDR1 is LGHNA and CDR2 is YSLEER. With 0 bases removed from V and 4 bases from J, the gap between germline ends came to 10 bases. The CDR3 coding sequence is TGCGCCAGCAGCCAAGATCCAGGGAAGTATAATTCACCCCTCCACTTT. As protein: CASSQDPGKYNSPLHF.

The chain couples TRBV7-7 to TRBJ2-7; tentative D call: TRBD2 (5 bases). There are 14 residues in the CDR3. Trimming pared 1 base from V and 3 bases from J, leaving 10 bases between. Germline-derived CDR1 and CDR2 are SSHAT and FNYEAQ (reference sequence). The CDR3 reads CASSLGEGIYEQYF. As DNA, the CDR3 is TGTGCCAGCAGCTTAGGAGAGGGCATCTACGAGCAGTACTTC. Full variable domain (remainder filled in from reference TRBV7-7 and TRBJ2-7): GAGVSQSPRYKVTKRGQDVTLRCDPISSHATLYWYQQALGQGPEFLTYFNYEAQPDKSGLPSDRFSAERPEGSISTLTIQRTEQRDSAMYRCASSLGEGIYEQYFGPGTRLTVT.

The V gene is TRBV4-3, the J gene TRBJ1-2; D not resolved. The germline V gene encodes CDR1 LGHNA and CDR2 YSLEER. The CDR3 is 16 residues long. With 0 bases removed from V and 3 bases from J, the gap between germline ends came to 14 bases. Here the CDR3 reads CASSQERTEIHYGYTF. The CDR3 coding sequence is TGCGCCAGCAGCCAAGAACGTACAGAGATCCACTATGGCTACACCTTC.

This sequence joins TRBV2 and TRBJ1-1; a possible D gene is TRBD1 (5 bases). CDR3 length: 16 residues. The germline CDR1 and CDR2 sequences are SNHLY and FYNNEI. Trimming left V 3 bases short and J 5 bases short, with 19 bases between. CDR3 region: CASSESQNGGSTEAFF. In nucleotides, the CDR3 is TGTGCCAGCAGTGAGAGCCAAAATGGGGGGTCTACTGAAGCTTTCTTT.

This clone was observed a single time. The chain combines TRBV2 with TRBJ2-7; 9 bases are shared with TRBD1. Germline CDR1 and CDR2: SNHLY and FYNNEI. This CDR3 has 13 residues. J was trimmed by 9 bases and V by 5 bases; bases with no gene match: 8. The CDR3 sequence: CASSPGQGGGQYF. The CDR3 DNA follows: TGTGCCAGCAGTCCGGGACAGGGAGGGGGGCAGTACTTC.

The V gene is TRBV6-5, the J gene TRBJ2-3; 12 bases are a match to TRBD2. Per germline, CDR1 MNHEY and CDR2 SVGAGI. The CDR3 length is 16 residues. Trimming took 2 bases from V and 3 from J; bases not matched to a gene: 3. The CDR3 DNA follows: TGTGCCAGCAGTTACACAGGACTAGCGGGGACAGATACGCAGTATTTT. As protein: CASSYTGLAGTDTQYF.

The V call is TRBV30, the J call TRBJ1-5; 7 nucleotides align to TRBD1. Germline CDR1 and CDR2: GTSNPN and SVGIG (reference sequence). Losses at the gene ends were 4 bases for V and 2 bases for J; bases not matched to a gene: 5. The CDR3 consists of 14 residues. The CDR3 loop reads CAWKSTGGNQPQHF. CDR3 DNA sequence: TGTGCCTGGAAATCTACAGGGGGCAATCAGCCCCAGCATTTT.

The CDR3 nucleotides are TGTGCCAGTAGTCCTCCAGGGGGCGTGAACACTGAAGCTTTCTTT. Amino acids: CASSPPGGVNTEAFF. The V call is TRBV19, the J call TRBJ1-1; 8 nucleotides align to TRBD1. CDR1 and CDR2 from the germline V gene are LNHDA and SQIVND (reference sequence). Germline trimming cut 5 bases from V and 0 bases from J; bases unmatched to any gene: 5. This CDR3 has 15 residues.

The rearrangement uses TRBV5-1 and TRBJ2-5; 7 nucleotides align to TRBD1. Germline-derived CDR1 and CDR2 are SGHRS and YFSETQ. V was clipped by 0 bases and J by 5 bases; unmatched bases: 7. This CDR3 has 15 amino acids. The CDR3 is CASSLGQGLIETQYF. The CDR3 nucleotides are TGCGCCAGCAGCTTGGGACAGGGTTTAATCGAGACCCAGTACTTC.

The chain uses TRBV29-1 and TRBJ2-1; 7 nucleotides align to TRBD2. Germline-derived CDR1 and CDR2 are SQVTM and ANQGSEA. With V trimmed by 7 bases and J by 9 bases, 12 bases remained unmatched. There are 13 residues in the CDR3. In DNA, the CDR3 is TGCAGCGCCGTCCAGCAGGGCGGGGGTGAGCAGTTCTTC. Translating gives CSAVQQGGGEQFF.

The chain carries TRBV6-1 and TRBJ2-7, with a tentative D call TRBD1 (5 bases). V dropped 1 base and J dropped 5 bases, with 9 bases sitting between them. The CDR3 consists of 13 residues. The germline V gene has CDR1 MNHNS and CDR2 SASEGT. The CDR3 loop reads CASSEGGWNEQYF. The CDR3 nucleotides read TGTGCCAGCAGTGAAGGGGGCTGGAACGAGCAGTACTTC.

This rearrangement joins TRBV10-1 to TRBJ1-1; no firm D call. The ends were cut back, 4 bases at V and 3 bases at J, with 18 bases in the middle. Germline V gene lookup returns CDR1 WNHNN and CDR2 SYGVQD (reference sequence). The CDR3 spans 16 residues. In nucleotides, the CDR3 is TGCGCCAGCAGTGTGGAGGATTTGGAGCCTGACACTGAAGCTTTCTTT. As protein: CASSVEDLEPDTEAFF.

This clone has only one observation. The rearrangement links TRBV7-8 to TRBJ2-1, with D unresolved. The CDR3 has 14 residues. Between the trimmed V and J ends, which lost 5 bases and 4 bases, there was a span of 12 bases. CDR1 and CDR2 from the germline V gene are SGHVS and FQNEAQ. The DNA of the CDR3 is TGTGCCAGCAGCCCCTCACCGGGTTACAATGAGCAGTTCTTC. Translated, it gives CASSPSPGYNEQFF.

The rearrangement links TRBV7-8 to TRBJ2-7, with D perhaps matching TRBD1 (6 bases). Trimming removed 5 bases from V and 5 bases from J, with 22 bases in between. The CDR3 is made up of 16 amino acids. Germline V gene data show CDR1 as SGHVS and CDR2 as FQNEAQ. The CDR3 nucleotides are TGTGCCAGCAGCAATTCCAGATGGGGCAGGGGTGACGAGCAGTACTTC. Protein product: CASSNSRWGRGDEQYF.

This sequence joins TRBV10-1 and TRBJ1-1, with 8 bases fitting TRBD1. Germline-derived CDR1 and CDR2 are WNHNN and SYGVQD (reference sequence). The ends lost 2 bases at V and 1 base at J; junction bases unmatched: 9. There are 17 residues in the CDR3. For the CDR3, the DNA is TGCGCCAGCAGTGAGCTCCCTACAGGGACAGGGAACACTGAAGCTTTCTTT. Its protein is CASSELPTGTGNTEAFF.

CDR3 residues: CASSQGTHDYGYTF. The DNA of the CDR3 is TGTGCCAGCAGTCAGGGCACTCACGATTATGGCTACACCTTC. The chain recombines TRBV28 with TRBJ1-2; possible D gene TRBD1, 5 bases. CDR1 is MDHEN and CDR2 is SYDVKM in the germline V gene. Trimming pared 5 bases from V and 5 bases from J, leaving 15 bases between. The CDR3 is made up of 14 amino acids.

A single count supports this clone. The chain has TRBV29-1 and TRBJ1-5, with TRBD1 identical over 11 bases. V lost 6 bases, J lost 0 bases, and 7 bases stayed unmatched. Looked up from germline, CDR1 is SQVTM and CDR2 is ANQGSEA. This CDR3 is 16 amino acids long. CDR3 protein: CSVGDRGDYSNQPQHF. The CDR3 DNA reads as TGCAGCGTGGGGGACAGGGGGGACTATAGCAATCAGCCCCAGCATTTT. The whole variable domain, filled in from reference TRBV29-1 and TRBJ1-5, reads SAVISQKPSRDICQRGTSLTIQCQVDSQVTMMFWYRQQPGQSLTLIATANQGSEATYESGFVIDKFPISRPNLTFSTLTVSNMSPEDSSIYLCSVGDRGDYSNQPQHFGDGTRLSIL.